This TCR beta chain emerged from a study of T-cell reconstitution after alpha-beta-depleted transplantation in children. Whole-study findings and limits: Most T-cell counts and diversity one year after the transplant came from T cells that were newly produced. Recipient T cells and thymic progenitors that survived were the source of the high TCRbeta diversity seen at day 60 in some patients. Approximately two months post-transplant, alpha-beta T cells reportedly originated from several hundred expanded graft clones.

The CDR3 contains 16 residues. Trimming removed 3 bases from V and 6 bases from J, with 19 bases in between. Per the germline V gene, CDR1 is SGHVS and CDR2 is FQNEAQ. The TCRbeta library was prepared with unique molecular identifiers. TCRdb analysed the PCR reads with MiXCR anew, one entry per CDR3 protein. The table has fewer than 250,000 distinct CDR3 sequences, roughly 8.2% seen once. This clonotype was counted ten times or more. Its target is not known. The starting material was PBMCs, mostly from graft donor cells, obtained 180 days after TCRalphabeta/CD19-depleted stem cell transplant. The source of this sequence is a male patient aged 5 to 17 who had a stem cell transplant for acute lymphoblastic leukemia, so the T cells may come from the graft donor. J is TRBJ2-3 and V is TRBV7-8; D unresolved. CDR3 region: CASSFIVTPQSDTQYF. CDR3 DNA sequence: TGTGCCAGCAGCTTCATAGTGACTCCCCAATCGGATACGCAGTATTTT.